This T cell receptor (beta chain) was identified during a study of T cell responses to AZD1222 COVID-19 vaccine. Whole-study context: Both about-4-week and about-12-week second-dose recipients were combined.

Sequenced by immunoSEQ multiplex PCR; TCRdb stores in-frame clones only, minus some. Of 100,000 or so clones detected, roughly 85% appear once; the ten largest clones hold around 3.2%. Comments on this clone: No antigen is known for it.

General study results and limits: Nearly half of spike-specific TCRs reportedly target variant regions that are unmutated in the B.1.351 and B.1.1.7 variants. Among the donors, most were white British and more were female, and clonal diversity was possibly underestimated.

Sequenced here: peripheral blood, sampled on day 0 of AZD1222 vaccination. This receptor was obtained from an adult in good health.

CDR3 nucleotide sequence: TGTGCCAGCAGCGCCCTTTTGGACCGGATAAAAGCTTTCTTT. This sequence encodes CASSALLDRIKAFF. This chain joins TRBV13 and TRBJ1-1; D is unresolved. V dropped 5 bases and J dropped 9 bases, with 19 bases sitting between them. Per the germline V gene, CDR1 is PRHDT and CDR2 is FYEKMQ (reference sequence). The length of the CDR3 is 14 residues.